This T cell receptor (beta chain) came from a study of beta chain features in type 1 diabetes. Study context: On cell yields, gender and age, patients and healthy donors were similar. Overall study findings and caveats: At VDJ recombination sites, type 1 diabetes patients had fewer insertions and more deleted nucleotides. A PCR bias possibly favoring shorter templates would apply equally to patients and controls.

Germline assignment: CDR1 SEHNR and CDR2 FQNEAQ (reference sequence). CDR3 length equals 15 residues. Trimming took 2 bases from V and 0 from J, leaving 9 bases between them. For this clone: The antigen is unknown.

Expressed TCRB transcripts were sequenced after all isolated RNA was converted to cDNA. TCRdb keeps only in-frame clones here, not all; method: immunoSEQ multiplex PCR. The table has hundreds of thousands of clones, 15% to 17% seen once. Researchers reported sorting CD4+ naive, central memory, regulatory and stem cell-like memory cells via CD45RO/CCR7/CD25/CD127/CD95/CD27. This chain connects TRBV7-9 to TRBJ2-3; D is unclear. The specimen was naive CD4+ T cells from blood. The sequence came from a man between 18 and 29 years old in good health. CDR3 nucleotides: TGTGCCAGCAGCTTACCCCAAACTAGCACAGATACGCAGTATTTT. As protein: CASSLPQTSTDTQYF. Supplemented by reference TRBV7-9 and TRBJ2-3, the full variable domain reads DTGVSQNPRHKITKRGQNVTFRCDPISEHNRLYWYRQTLGQGPEFLTYFQNEAQLEKSRLLSDRFSAERPKGSFSTLEIQRTEQGDSAMYLCASSLPQTSTDTQYFGPGTRLTVL.